These T cell receptor beta chains were read from a single sample in a study of blood T cells in healthy people across ages. TCRdb recomputed calls from the 5' RACE reads with MiXCR, one row per CDR3 protein. The profile shows 600,000 or so distinct CDR3 sequences, roughly 43% of them singletons. Sequencing was carried out using blood. These receptors originate from an elderly man in good health. CDR3s include the opening cysteine and the closing phenylalanine or tryptophan. A D gene is named only where the DNA matches it firmly. Some rows have no size entry. The others give once, few or many, or a class for an expanded clone.

V	D	size	length	J	DNA	CDR3
TRBV9	.	.	14	TRBJ2-3	TGTGCCAGCAGCGTAGGGTTGTATACAGATACGCAGTATTTT	CASSVGLYTDTQYF
TRBV7-2	TRBD2	few	17	TRBJ2-7	TGTGCCAGCAGCTTAGGCTCCCCGACTAGCGGAACCTACGAGCAGTACTTC	CASSLGSPTSGTYEQYF
TRBV29-1	TRBD2	.	14	TRBJ2-5	TGCAGCGTTGAGGCTGCGGGAGGGTACAATGAGCAGTACTTC	CSVEAAGGYNEQYF
TRBV20-1	.	few	13	TRBJ2-1	TGCAGTGCTAGAGTGGACTATTACAATGAGCAGTTCTTC	CSARVDYYNEQFF
TRBV29-1	.	.	15	TRBJ2-3	TGCAGCGTAAAGCCTAACCCGGGCCTACCAGATACGCAGTATTTT	CSVKPNPGLPDTQYF
TRBV6-5	.	few	13	TRBJ1-1	TGTGCCAGCACCCGAGGGGGGAACACTGAAGCTTTCTTT	CASTRGGNTEAFF
TRBV5-1	TRBD2	few	15	TRBJ2-3	TGCGCCAGCAGCTTGCCAGCGGGAGCTACAGATACGCAGTATTTT	CASSLPAGATDTQYF
TRBV30	.	.	11	TRBJ2-2	TGTGCCCGAGGGAACACCGGGGAGCTGTTTTTT	CARGNTGELFF
TRBV11-2	TRBD2	.	23	TRBJ2-1	TGTGCCAGCAGCCGCCGCCAGCTGGGATTCGCGGGGGGCCTCCAAGAAAACTACAATGAGCAGTTCTTC	CASSRRQLGFAGGLQENYNEQFF
TRBV9	TRBD2	.	15	TRBJ2-7	TGTGCCAGCAGCCCCATCGGGAGGGCCTTGGATGAGCAGTACTTC	CASSPIGRALDEQYF
TRBV20-1	.	.	17	TRBJ2-5	TGCAGTGCTAGAGGCATGGGGGGACCATCACAACAAGAGACCCAGTACTTC	CSARGMGGPSQQETQYF
TRBV25-1	.	few	14	TRBJ2-2	TGTGCCAGCAAAGAAGGGATCGAGACCGGGGAGCTGTTTTTT	CASKEGIETGELFF
TRBV9	TRBD2	.	15	TRBJ2-1	TGTGCCAGCAGCGTAGATGTAGCGGGAGGAAGGGAGCAGTTCTTC	CASSVDVAGGREQFF
TRBV4-1	TRBD2	.	15	TRBJ2-7	TGCGCCAGCAGCCGACGGACTAGCGGGAGTGATGAGCAGTACTTC	CASSRRTSGSDEQYF